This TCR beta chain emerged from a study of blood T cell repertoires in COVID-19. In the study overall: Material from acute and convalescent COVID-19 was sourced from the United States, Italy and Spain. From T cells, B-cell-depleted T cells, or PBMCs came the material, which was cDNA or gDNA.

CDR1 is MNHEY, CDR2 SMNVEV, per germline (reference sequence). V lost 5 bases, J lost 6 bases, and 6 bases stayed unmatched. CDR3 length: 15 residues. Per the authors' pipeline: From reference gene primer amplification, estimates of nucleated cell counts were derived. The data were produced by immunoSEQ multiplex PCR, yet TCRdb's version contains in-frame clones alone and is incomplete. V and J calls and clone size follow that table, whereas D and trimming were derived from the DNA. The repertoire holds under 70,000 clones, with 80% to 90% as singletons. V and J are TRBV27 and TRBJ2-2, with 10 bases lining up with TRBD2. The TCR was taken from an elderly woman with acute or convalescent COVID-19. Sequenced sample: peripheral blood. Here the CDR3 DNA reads TGTGCCAGCAGTCCAGGGACTAGCGAGGCCGGGGAGCTGTTTTTT. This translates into CASSPGTSEAGELFF.